Below are 9 T cell receptor beta chains sequenced from a single sample in a study of graft-versus-host responses after intestinal transplantation. Antigen specificity for these receptors is unknown. The repertoire was sequenced with immunoSEQ multiplex PCR; TCRdb's copy has only in-frame clones and lacks some. This repertoire shows about 86,000 clones, about 91% found once; its top ten account for about 0.45%. The sequencing here drew on unstimulated CD8+ T cells sorted from spleen or lymph node cells, taken before intestinal transplant. These receptors all stem from a human donor who received an intestinal transplant.

The CDR3 spells CASSSGELGEQYF. CDR3 coding DNA: TGTGCCAGCAGTTCAGGGGAGCTGGGGGAGCAGTACTTC. The gene calls are TRBV28 and TRBJ2-7; possible D gene TRBD1, 6 bases. V was shortened by 4 bases and J by 7 bases, with 14 bases between the two germline ends. CDR1 is MDHEN, CDR2 SYDVKM, per germline. The CDR3 totals 13 residues. Full variable domain (rest looked up from reference TRBV28 and TRBJ2-7): DVKVTQSSRYLVKRTGEKVFLECVQDMDHENMFWYRQDPGLGLRLIYFSYDVKMKEKGDIPEGYSVSREKKERFSLILESASTNQTSMYLCASSSGELGEQYFGPGTRLTVT.

The V gene is TRBV7-9, the J gene TRBJ2-7, with D uncertain. Trimming stripped 1 base from V and 5 bases from J, with 9 bases between. The germline V gene encodes CDR1 SEHNR and CDR2 FQNEAQ (reference sequence). The CDR3 runs to 13 residues. CDR3 DNA sequence: TGTGCCAGCAGCTTAGTCAACGAGGACGAGCAGTACTTC. Its translation is CASSLVNEDEQYF.

J is TRBJ2-4 and V is TRBV6-6, with 9 positions matching TRBD1. Germline values: CDR1 MNHNY, CDR2 SVGAGI (reference sequence). The V segment lost 0 bases and the J segment 14 bases; nucleotides outside the gene matches: 8. The CDR3 loop spans 14 amino acids. The CDR3: CASSYSSRTGVEYF. The CDR3 DNA is TGTGCCAGCAGTTACTCATCCCGGACAGGGGTGGAGTACTTC.

The rearrangement links TRBV11-3 to TRBJ2-1; a weak D match, TRBD2 (6 bases). V was shortened by 2 bases and J by 0 bases, with 11 bases between the two germline ends. Germline assignment: CDR1 SGHNT and CDR2 YENEEA. The CDR3 has 16 residues. The CDR3 spells CASSLSSGSSYNEQFF. The CDR3 bases are TGTGCCAGCAGCTTAAGTAGCGGAAGCTCCTACAATGAGCAGTTCTTC. The whole variable domain, remainder taken from reference TRBV11-3 and TRBJ2-1, is EAGVVQSPRYKIIEKKQPVAFWCNPISGHNTLYWYLQNLGQGPELLIRYENEEAVDDSQLPKDRFSAERLKGVDSTLKIQPAELGDSAVYLCASSLSSGSSYNEQFFGPGTRLTVL.

The chain uses TRBV4-1 and TRBJ1-2; 9 positions match TRBD1. The CDR3 extends over 14 amino acids. Germline V gives CDR1 MGHRA, CDR2 YSYEKL. Trimming took 3 bases from V and 7 from J; bases not matched to a gene: 6. CDR3 bases: TGCGCCAGCAGCCAGAAACAGGGGGCGCGTGGCTACACCTTC. It specifies CASSQKQGARGYTF.

The chain links TRBV5-1 to TRBJ2-7; 13 nucleotides align to TRBD2. The germline V gene encodes CDR1 SGHRS and CDR2 YFSETQ. Trimming removed 4 bases from V and 3 bases from J; junction bases left unmatched: 4. The CDR3 contains 15 residues. The CDR3 reads CASSGGTSGIYEQYF. In DNA, the CDR3 is TGCGCCAGCAGCGGTGGGACTAGCGGGATCTACGAGCAGTACTTC. The entire variable domain, with the rest obtained from reference TRBV5-1 and TRBJ2-7, is as follows: KAGVTQTPRYLIKTRGQQVTLSCSPISGHRSVSWYQQTPGQGLQFLFEYFSETQRNKGNFPGRFSGRQFSNSRSEMNVSTLELGDSALYLCASSGGTSGIYEQYFGPGTRLTVT.

The CDR3 nucleotides are TGCGCCAGCAGCTCCCCCCCGGGGGAGCAGTACTTC. Amino acids: CASSSPPGEQYF. The V call is TRBV4-1, the J call TRBJ2-7, with a possible D match to TRBD2 (5 bases). V lost 5 bases and J 7 bases, leaving 12 bases between the germline ends. Germline V gene data show CDR1 as MGHRA and CDR2 as YSYEKL. The CDR3 extends over 12 amino acids.

This clone is a singleton in its sample. V gene TRBV2 combines with J gene TRBJ1-4; possible D gene TRBD1, 5 bases. Looked up from germline, CDR1 is SNHLY and CDR2 is FYNNEI. The CDR3 is 14 residues long. V was cut by 3 bases and J by 13 bases, with 18 bases left in between. CDR3 amino acids: CASSDRDSYLRLFF. CDR3 sequence (DNA): TGTGCCAGCAGTGATAGGGACTCTTATCTGAGACTGTTTTTT.

The chain recombines TRBV6-1 with TRBJ2-1, with a tentative D call TRBD2 (6 bases). Trimming removed 0 bases from V and 8 bases from J, with 11 bases in between. In germline, CDR1 is MNHNS, CDR2 SASEGT. CDR3 length: 14 residues. CDR3 protein: CASSEAGGTDEQFF. CDR3 bases: TGTGCCAGCAGTGAAGCGGGAGGTACCGATGAGCAGTTCTTC.